This T cell receptor (beta chain) was identified during a study of cytomegalovirus exposure and HLA in healthy donors. Study results and caveats: Later genetic work tied a missense DCLRE1C variant to beta-chain V and J trimming. The authors considered a cluster of highly shared sequence variants likely to be a sequencing artifact.

Notes on this clone: No antigen is known for it.

PCR amplification relied on 60 Vbeta primers (plus 13 Jbeta primers). The protocol was immunoSEQ multiplex PCR, while the TCRdb copy is restricted to in-frame clones and leaves out a portion. The top ten hold 2% to 2.5% of the sample, which has about 250,000 clones, around 65% seen once. CDR3 length: 17 residues. V gave up 8 bases and J gave up 2 bases, with 22 bases separating them. Germline CDR1 and CDR2: SGHAT and FQNNGV. The sequenced sample consisted of PBMCs. This clonotype originated in a female donor in good health and CMV-seronegative. The genes are TRBV11-2 and TRBJ2-1; D is possibly TRBD1 (6 bases). In nucleotides, the CDR3 is TGTGCCAGCCCGAAGGAACTGGGGGCGCGGCCCTACAATGAGCAGTTCTTC. As protein: CASPKELGARPYNEQFF.